This T cell receptor (beta chain) comes out of a study of OX40 agonist ivuxolimab in advanced cancers. Study background: Each patient was given ivuxolimab into a vein every 2 weeks, at 0.01 to 10 mg/kg.

With respect to this clone: As yet, its antigen is unknown.

The CDR3 covers 11 residues. V was pared by 4 bases and J by 8 bases, with 0 bases of the junction left unmatched. Germline V CDR1 and CDR2: SGHNT, YENEEA. Study observations and caveats: Averaging showed that CD8+ T cells had more expanded clones than CD4+ did. Patients who responded partially at 0.1-3.0 mg/kg showed clonal expansion ranking among the lowest.

Sequencing was performed with immunoSEQ multiplex PCR; in TCRdb, only in-frame clones are kept and a portion is missing. The sample contains about 84,000 clones, under 95% of which appear only once. This specimen consisted of CD4+ or CD8+ T cells sorted from blood, obtained in a trial of the OX40 agonist ivuxolimab. The TCR originated in an adult with an advanced solid tumor such as melanoma, head and neck, liver or kidney cancer. The chain recombines TRBV11-3 with TRBJ2-3; 7 nucleotides match TRBD2. DNA for the CDR3: TGTGCCAGCAGCTCGGGGGGTACGCAGTATTTT. Translated: CASSSGGTQYF.